The next 32 T cell receptor beta chains were all read from a single sample in a study of yellow fever vaccine responses in identical twins. From the RT-PCR reads, TCRdb called clonotypes with MiXCR, one entry per CDR3 protein. Among about 34,000 distinct CDR3 sequences listed, less than 70% were seen once. The specimen was T cells from blood (PBMCs), unsorted or a sorted subset (not recorded which), collected before or after yellow fever vaccination (not recorded which). The origin of the receptors is a woman younger than 35 who received the yellow fever vaccine.

The J gene is TRBJ2-7, the V gene TRBV6-2 or TRBV6-3; 8 nucleotides line up with TRBD1. The ends lost 2 bases at V and 4 bases at J; junction bases unmatched: 7. The CDR3 covers 15 residues. CDR1 is MNHEY, CDR2 SVGEGT, per germline. DNA for the CDR3: TGTGCCAGCAGTTACCCCGGACAGGGAATTTACGAGCAGTACTTC. This gives the protein CASSYPGQGIYEQYF.

Only a few counts were recorded for this clonotype. The DNA is left out, because the CDR3 cannot be placed on it with certainty; the CDR3 is given as TCRdb lists it. This rearrangement joins TRBV23-1 to TRBJ2-2. TRBV23-1 is an open reading frame whose function is uncertain. The CDR3 comprises 15 residues, both ends counted. CDR3 amino acids: CASSQNSRTPGSCFF.

The chain carries TRBV2 and TRBJ1-2; D is unresolved. The CDR3 covers 13 residues. The ends were cut back, 4 bases at V and 1 base at J, with 7 bases in the middle. Germline assignment: CDR1 SNHLY and CDR2 FYNNEI. DNA for the CDR3: TGTGCCAGCAGTGGACGGTTTAACTATGGCTACACCTTC. Translating gives CASSGRFNYGYTF.

This clonotype was seen a few times. V is TRBV4-1 and J is TRBJ2-1; D might be TRBD2 (6 bases). Germline V gene lookup returns CDR1 MGHRA and CDR2 YSYEKL. V lost 1 base, J lost 14 bases, and 15 bases lay in between. The length of the CDR3 is 13 residues. The CDR3 is CASSQGSRGIEFF. The CDR3 region has the DNA TGCGCCAGCAGCCAAGGTTCGCGGGGTATTGAGTTCTTC.

The chain recombines TRBV5-4 with TRBJ2-2, with unresolved D. The CDR3 has 14 residues. The germline V gene has CDR1 SGHNT and CDR2 YYREEE (reference sequence). V was pared by 0 bases and J by 1 base, with 4 bases between. The CDR3 sequence: CASSLEGNTGELFF. The CDR3 DNA follows: TGTGCCAGCAGCTTGGAGGGGAACACCGGGGAGCTGTTTTTT.

The CDR3 nucleotides are TGCAGTGCTACTGGGAATTCACCCCTCCACTTT. This encodes CSATGNSPLHF. The rearrangement links TRBV20-1 to TRBJ1-6; D unclear. The ends were cut back, 4 bases at V and 7 bases at J, with 5 bases in the middle. The CDR3 is 11 residues long. CDR1 is DFQATT and CDR2 is SNEGSKA in the germline V gene (reference sequence).

CDR3 sequence reads: CSARDRNDAGYTF. DNA of the CDR3: TGCAGTGCTAGGGACAGAAACGATGCTGGCTACACCTTC. The gene calls are TRBV20-1 and TRBJ1-2; a weak D match, TRBD1 (6 bases). CDR1 and CDR2 (germline): DFQATT, SNEGSKA (reference sequence). V dropped 3 bases and J dropped 7 bases, with 15 bases sitting between them. This CDR3 region has 13 residues.

This chain joins TRBV29-1 and TRBJ1-1, with D perhaps matching TRBD1 (5 bases). The V gene's germline CDR1 is SQVTM and CDR2 ANQGSEA. The CDR3 is 15 residues long. With 2 bases removed from V and 4 bases from J, the gap between germline ends came to 17 bases. CDR3 amino acids: CSVEFRGARGTEAFF. The CDR3, as DNA: TGCAGCGTTGAATTCCGCGGGGCTAGGGGCACTGAAGCTTTCTTT. The variable domain in full, with the rest retrieved from reference TRBV29-1 and TRBJ1-1, is SAVISQKPSRDICQRGTSLTIQCQVDSQVTMMFWYRQQPGQSLTLIATANQGSEATYESGFVIDKFPISRPNLTFSTLTVSNMSPEDSSIYLCSVEFRGARGTEAFFGQGTRLTVV.

The chain recombines TRBV28 with TRBJ2-7; TRBD1 might be the D (6 bases). The CDR3 sequence is 16 residues long. Germline loops: CDR1 MDHEN, CDR2 SYDVKM. V was clipped by 5 bases and J by 5 bases, with 22 bases between them. This chain's CDR3 is CASSLTRQETGHEQYF. The CDR3 DNA reads as TGTGCCAGCAGTCTAACTAGACAGGAAACCGGCCACGAGCAGTACTTC.

The chain links TRBV2 to TRBJ2-5, with unresolved D. V dropped 2 bases and J dropped 5 bases, with 6 bases sitting between them. The CDR3 loop spans 12 amino acids. Germline CDR1 reads SNHLY; CDR2 reads FYNNEI. The CDR3 sequence is CASSESRETQYF. The CDR3 DNA follows: TGTGCCAGCAGTGAATCTAGGGAGACCCAGTACTTC.

The chain couples TRBV7-7 to TRBJ2-5; 7 positions agree with TRBD1. Germline V CDR1 and CDR2: SSHAT, FNYEAQ (reference sequence). The junction had 7 bases not matched to a gene; V was cut back by 5 bases and J by 4 bases. The length of the CDR3 is 14 residues. The CDR3 loop is CASSQTGLRETQYF. The CDR3 DNA reads as TGTGCCAGCAGCCAGACAGGGCTTCGAGAGACCCAGTACTTC.

This clonotype was counted between two and nine times. The chain combines TRBV7-3 with TRBJ1-1; D remains unclear. V shed 0 bases and J shed 4 bases, with 12 bases lying between them. The CDR3 sequence is 15 residues long. Germline values: CDR1 SGHTA, CDR2 FQGTGA. CDR3 amino acids: CASSLTQSVTTEAFF. CDR3 coding DNA: TGTGCCAGCAGCTTAACCCAATCGGTGACCACTGAAGCTTTCTTT.

The rearrangement uses TRBV14 and TRBJ2-1; 9 positions match TRBD2. Germline-derived CDR1 and CDR2 are SGHDN and FVKESK. V dropped 3 bases and J dropped 6; count of bases not matched to a gene: 9. The CDR3 sequence is 16 residues long. CDR3 sequence: CASSQASGTLTNEQFF. The CDR3 DNA sequence: TGTGCCAGCAGCCAGGCTAGCGGGACCCTAACCAATGAGCAGTTCTTC.

V and J are TRBV28 and TRBJ2-5; perhaps D is TRBD1 or TRBD2 (5 bases each). CDR1 and CDR2 (germline): MDHEN, SYDVKM. There are 15 residues in the CDR3. V lost 2 bases and J 1 base, leaving 11 bases between the germline ends. CDR3 DNA: TGTGCCAGCAGTTTAAGGTCCGGGACCCAAGAGACCCAGTACTTC. This gives the protein CASSLRSGTQETQYF.

V gene TRBV5-8 combines with J gene TRBJ1-6; D call uncertain. CDR1 is SGHTS and CDR2 is YDEGEE in the germline V gene. The CDR3 extends over 16 amino acids. V was clipped by 0 bases and J by 3 bases, with 10 bases between them. The CDR3 loop reads CASSLVQELYNSPLHF. The CDR3 DNA sequence: TGTGCCAGCAGCTTGGTCCAGGAACTCTATAATTCACCCCTCCACTTT. The whole variable domain, filled in from reference TRBV5-8 and TRBJ1-6, reads EAGVTQSPTHLIKTRGQQATLRCSPISGHTSVYWYQQALGLGLQFLLWYDEGEERNRGNFPPRFSGRQFPNYSSELNVNALELEDSALYLCASSLVQELYNSPLHFGNGTRLTVT.

This clonotype has only one observation. The chain employs TRBV6-5 and TRBJ1-1; 8 bases fit TRBD1. The germline V gene has CDR1 MNHEY and CDR2 SVGAGI. V shed 0 bases, J shed 1 base, and the junction held 4 bases outside the gene matches. This CDR3 is 16 amino acids long. CDR3 loop: CASSYSNRGWNTEAFF. The CDR3 DNA is TGTGCCAGCAGTTACTCGAACAGGGGGTGGAACACTGAAGCTTTCTTT.

The chain links TRBV11-1 to TRBJ1-3; 8 bases map to TRBD1. J lost 0 bases, V lost 5 bases, and 6 bases had no gene match. The germline CDR1 and CDR2 sequences are SGHAT and FQDESV (reference sequence). The CDR3 is made up of 16 amino acids. The CDR3 nucleotides are TGTGCCAGCAGCGCAACCACAGGGGGCTCTGGAAACACCATATATTTT. Protein product: CASSATTGGSGNTIYF.

The table lists this clonotype with a count of one. The chain recombines TRBV24-1 with TRBJ1-2; no reliable D call. Deletions cut 0 bases from V and 2 bases from J, with 6 bases between. CDR3 size: 14 residues. Germline values: CDR1 KGHDR, CDR2 SFDVKD. The CDR3 is CATSDLVRNYGYTF. Written as DNA, the CDR3 is TGTGCCACCAGTGATTTGGTCAGGAACTATGGCTACACCTTC.

This chain links TRBV20-1 with TRBJ2-5, with D possibly being TRBD1 (6 bases). The CDR3 length is 14 residues. Germline V gene data show CDR1 as DFQATT and CDR2 as SNEGSKA (reference sequence). Deletions cut 1 base from V and 5 bases from J, with 14 bases between. The CDR3 DNA reads as TGCAGTGCTAGAGGTCAGGACAGCCACGAGACCCAGTACTTC. Translated: CSARGQDSHETQYF.

This chain uses TRBV10-3 with TRBJ1-1; D is unclear. The germline gives CDR1 ENHRY, CDR2 SYGVKD. Trimming cost V 7 bases and J 1 base, with 10 bases left between them. The CDR3 totals 13 residues. CDR3: CAITQAWNTEAFF. The CDR3 DNA reads TGTGCCATCACCCAGGCATGGAACACTGAAGCTTTCTTT.

The chain combines TRBV12-3 or TRBV12-4 with TRBJ2-7; D is uncertain. Trimming removed 7 bases from V and 2 bases from J, with 12 bases in between. This CDR3 spans 13 amino acids. DNA of the CDR3: TGTGCCAGCACCCTTCTACCCGCCTACGAGCAGTACTTC. The encoded protein is CASTLLPAYEQYF.

J is TRBJ2-2 and V is TRBV23-1, with 14 bases aligning to TRBD2. TRBV23-1 belongs to the ORF category, with a function that is uncertain. The CDR3 is 17 residues long. J was trimmed by 6 bases and V by 7 bases; bases with no gene match: 10. The CDR3 loop is CASTRGTSGSRSGELFF. The CDR3 nucleotides read TGCGCCAGCACTCGGGGGACTAGCGGGAGTCGCTCCGGGGAGCTGTTTTTT.

The chain recombines TRBV19 with TRBJ2-2, with D tentatively TRBD1 or TRBD2 (6 bases each). The CDR3 spans 13 residues. V lost 11 bases to trimming and J lost 1 base, with 11 bases between them. The germline gives CDR1 LNHDA, CDR2 SQIVND (reference sequence). CDR3: CAHGGGNTGELFF. DNA of the CDR3: TGTGCCCACGGAGGGGGGAACACCGGGGAGCTGTTTTTT. The variable domain in full, completed from reference TRBV19 and TRBJ2-2, reads DGGITQSPKYLFRKEGQNVTLSCEQNLNHDAMYWYRQDPGQGLRLIYYSQIVNDFQKGDIAEGYSVSREKKESFPLTVTSAQKNPTAFYLCAHGGGNTGELFFGEGSRLTVL.

The chain carries TRBV2 and TRBJ2-7, with 7 bases aligning to TRBD1. CDR1 is SNHLY and CDR2 is FYNNEI in the germline V gene. Trimming at V came to 4 bases and at J to 3 bases, leaving 9 bases not matched to a gene. The CDR3 extends over 15 amino acids. The CDR3 DNA sequence: TGTGCCAGCAGTGCACAGGGGAGAGATAACTACGAGCAGTACTTC. Its protein is CASSAQGRDNYEQYF. The whole variable domain, filled in from reference TRBV2 and TRBJ2-7, reads EPEVTQTPSHQVTQMGQEVILRCVPISNHLYFYWYRQILGQKVEFLVSFYNNEISEKSEIFDDQFSVERPDGSNFTLKIRSTKLEDSAMYFCASSAQGRDNYEQYFGPGTRLTVT.

This chain connects TRBV4-3 to TRBJ2-7; D might be TRBD1 (6 bases). V was trimmed by 0 bases and J by 2 bases, leaving 11 bases between them. The CDR3 has 15 residues. Per the germline V gene, CDR1 is LGHNA and CDR2 is YSLEER. The CDR3 DNA reads TGCGCCAGCAGCCAAGATTGGACAGCGCCCTACGAGCAGTACTTC. It is translated as CASSQDWTAPYEQYF.

The chain combines TRBV6-1 with TRBJ1-2, with a weak D call TRBD1 (6 bases). The germline CDR1 and CDR2 sequences are MNHNS and SASEGT. V gave up 6 bases and J gave up 2 bases, with 10 bases separating them. The CDR3 contains 13 residues. In DNA, the CDR3 is TGTGCCAGCAGGCCACAGGGCAACTATGGCTACACCTTC. It translates to CASRPQGNYGYTF.

The V and J genes are TRBV3-1 and TRBJ1-4, with a tentative D call TRBD1 (6 bases). Germline lookup yields CDR1 LGHDT and CDR2 YNNKEL (reference sequence). The V end was cut by 4 bases, the J end by 7 bases, with 19 bases between. The CDR3 extends over 16 amino acids. The CDR3 protein is CASSPRNRARGEKLFF. CDR3 DNA sequence: TGTGCCAGCAGCCCCAGAAACAGGGCCCGGGGTGAAAAACTGTTTTTT.

The chain employs TRBV5-6 and TRBJ1-5; a weak D match, TRBD1 (5 bases). V lost 0 bases and J lost 2, with 9 bases in between. This CDR3 spans 15 amino acids. Germline assignment: CDR1 SGHDT and CDR2 YYEEEE. The chain's CDR3 is CASSLGPGGNQPQHF. In DNA, the CDR3 is TGTGCCAGCAGCTTGGGACCGGGGGGCAATCAGCCCCAGCATTTT.

The V and J genes are TRBV20-1 and TRBJ2-5, with D perhaps being TRBD1 or TRBD2 (5 bases each). Germline CDR1 DFQATT, CDR2 SNEGSKA (reference sequence). This CDR3 has 9 amino acids. The CDR3 protein is CRGAGTQYF. The CDR3 region has the DNA TGCAGAGGGGCGGGGACCCAGTACTTC.

The rearrangement links TRBV3-1 to TRBJ2-3, with D possibly TRBD2 on 5 matching bases. Germline values: CDR1 LGHDT, CDR2 YNNKEL (reference sequence). The CDR3 contains 13 residues. Trimming shortened V by 5 bases and J by 5 bases, and 11 bases separated the two germline ends. CDR3 protein: CASSMARGDTQYF. CDR3 nucleotides: TGTGCCAGCAGCATGGCCCGGGGAGATACGCAGTATTTT.

The rearrangement uses TRBV5-1 and TRBJ1-1; 8 bases agree with TRBD1. The CDR3 has 15 amino acids. V lost 7 bases, J lost 0 bases, and 8 bases stayed unmatched. Germline V gene data show CDR1 as SGHRS and CDR2 as YFSETQ. CDR3 nucleotide sequence: TGCGCCAGCGGCCGGACAGGGATGATGAACACTGAAGCTTTCTTT. It encodes CASGRTGMMNTEAFF.

This clonotype was recorded only once. V usage is TRBV29-1 and J usage is TRBJ2-1; perhaps TRBD1 as D (6 bases). The ends were cut back, 4 bases at V and 0 bases at J, with 10 bases in the middle. The CDR3 is 14 residues long. Germline-derived CDR1 and CDR2 are SQVTM and ANQGSEA. The CDR3, as DNA: TGCAGCGTTGCACAGGGTAGCTCCTACAATGAGCAGTTCTTC. This sequence encodes CSVAQGSSYNEQFF.